This is a list of T cell receptor beta chains from one sample in a study of beta chain features in type 1 diabetes. The assay was immunoSEQ multiplex PCR, and TCRdb's table has in-frame clones only and misses some. The sample gives a few hundred thousand clones, around 15% of which show up once; 0.019% is in the top ten. The sequencing input was naive CD4+ T cells from blood. The source is a woman aged 18-29 years in good health. Each CDR3 is given without its conserved first and last residue. Size values are once, few and many counts, or a class for expanded clones, and some rows have none.

clone size,J gene,V gene,CDR3 protein
-,TRBJ1-5,TRBV7-2,ASSPLGRGNQPQH
few,TRBJ2-5,TRBV7-9,ASSLGIPPMETQY
-,TRBJ1-2,TRBV19,ASTPRTGNGYT
few,TRBJ2-5,TRBV7-2,ASSLLSGTYQETQY
-,TRBJ2-1,TRBV6-5,ASSYSMVAGDEQF
-,TRBJ2-3,TRBV11-3,ASSARDRDTQY
few,TRBJ1-1,TRBV11-2,ASSLTENTEAF
-,TRBJ1-1,TRBV6-1,ASPAPESVEAF
-,TRBJ1-5,TRBV7-2,ASSTGGGQPQH
-,TRBJ2-1,TRBV6-6,ASSLRDYNNEQF
-,TRBJ1-4,TRBV7-9,ASSPRGQNEKLF
-,TRBJ1-2,TRBV7-9,ASSFPDREYYGYT
-,TRBJ1-5,TRBV28,ASSSTAQGPQH
few,TRBJ2-1,TRBV5-1,ASSFDRGRNEQF
-,TRBJ2-1,TRBV7-2,ASSLVGTRENEQF
few,TRBJ2-1,TRBV5-4,ASSLRLAGANNEQF
few,TRBJ2-1,TRBV7-2,ASSLGLDSYNEQF
few,TRBJ2-4,TRBV6-5,ASGEGNIQY
-,TRBJ2-1,TRBV7-2,ATTGDRVYNEQF
few,TRBJ2-7,TRBV27,ASSLPGQNYEQY
-,TRBJ2-5,TRBV5-1,ASSRGLAGLQETQY
few,TRBJ1-2,TRBV9,ASSRTGGDGYT
few,TRBJ2-5,TRBV5-4,ASSPRLAGDRETQY
few,TRBJ1-5,TRBV15,ATSRDYSNQPQH
-,TRBJ2-5,TRBV5-1,ASSLTSGRQETQY
few,TRBJ2-7,TRBV29-1,SALSGNSYEQY